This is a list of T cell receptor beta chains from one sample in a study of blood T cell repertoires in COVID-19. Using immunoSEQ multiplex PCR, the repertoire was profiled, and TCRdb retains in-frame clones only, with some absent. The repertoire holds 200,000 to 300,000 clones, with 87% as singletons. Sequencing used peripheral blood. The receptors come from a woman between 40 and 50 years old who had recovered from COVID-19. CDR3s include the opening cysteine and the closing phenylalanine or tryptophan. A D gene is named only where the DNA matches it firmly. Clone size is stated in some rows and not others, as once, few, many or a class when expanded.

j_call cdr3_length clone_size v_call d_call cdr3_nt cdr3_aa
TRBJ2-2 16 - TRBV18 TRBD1 TGTGCCAGCTCACCCCCGACAGGGGGAGACACCGGGGAGCTGTTTTTT CASSPPTGGDTGELFF
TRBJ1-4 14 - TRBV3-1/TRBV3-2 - TGTGCCAGCAGCCAACCAGGGGTAGTAGAAAAACTGTTTTTT CASSQPGVVEKLFF
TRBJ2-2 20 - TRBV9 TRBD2 TGTGCCAGCAGCCCGAGACTAGCGGGGGGTTCTGTTTTTTTCACCGGGGAGCTGTTTTTT CASSPRLAGGSVFFTGELFF
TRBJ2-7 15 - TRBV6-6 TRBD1 TGTGCCAGCAGTTACTCGACAGGGCGCGCCTACGAGCAGTACTTC CASSYSTGRAYEQYF
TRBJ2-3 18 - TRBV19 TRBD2 TGTGCCAGTAGTTCCTCCGGGACTAGCGGGGGGACCGGGGACACGCAGTATTTT CASSSSGTSGGTGDTQYF
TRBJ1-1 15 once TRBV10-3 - TGTGCCATCAGTGGCAGCAATACTATGAACACTGAAGCTTTCTTT CAISGSNTMNTEAFF
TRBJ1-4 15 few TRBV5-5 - TGTGCCAGCAGCCTGCAGGGGTTAACTAATGAAAAACTGTTTTTT CASSLQGLTNEKLFF
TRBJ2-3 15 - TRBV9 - TGTGCCAGCAGCGTAGTGGCAGGGGACACAGATACGCAGTATTTT CASSVVAGDTDTQYF
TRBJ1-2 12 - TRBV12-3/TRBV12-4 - TGTGCCAGCAGCTCTTGGGTCGGGGGCTACACCTTC CASSSWVGGYTF
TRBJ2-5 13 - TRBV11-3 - TGTGCCAGCAGCTTCGACAGGCAAGAGACCCAGTACTTC CASSFDRQETQYF
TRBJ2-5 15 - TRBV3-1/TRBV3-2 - TGTGCCAGCAGCCAAGACGGGGAGACCCAAGAGACCCAGTACTTC CASSQDGETQETQYF
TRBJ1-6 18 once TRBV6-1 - TGTGCCAGCAGTGAAGTGGCAGGGCCTTTTAACGGAGATTCACCCCTCCACTTT CASSEVAGPFNGDSPLHF
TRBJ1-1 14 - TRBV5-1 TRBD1 TGCGCCAGCAGCCCTCGGGACAGTAACACTGAAGCTTTCTTT CASSPRDSNTEAFF
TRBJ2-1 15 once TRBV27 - TGTGCCAGCAGTTTGGGAGACAGGACATACAATGAGCAGTTCTTC CASSLGDRTYNEQFF
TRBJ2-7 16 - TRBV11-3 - TGTGCCAGCAGCCCGACGACAGTTGGGGCAGACTACGAGCAGTACTTC CASSPTTVGADYEQYF